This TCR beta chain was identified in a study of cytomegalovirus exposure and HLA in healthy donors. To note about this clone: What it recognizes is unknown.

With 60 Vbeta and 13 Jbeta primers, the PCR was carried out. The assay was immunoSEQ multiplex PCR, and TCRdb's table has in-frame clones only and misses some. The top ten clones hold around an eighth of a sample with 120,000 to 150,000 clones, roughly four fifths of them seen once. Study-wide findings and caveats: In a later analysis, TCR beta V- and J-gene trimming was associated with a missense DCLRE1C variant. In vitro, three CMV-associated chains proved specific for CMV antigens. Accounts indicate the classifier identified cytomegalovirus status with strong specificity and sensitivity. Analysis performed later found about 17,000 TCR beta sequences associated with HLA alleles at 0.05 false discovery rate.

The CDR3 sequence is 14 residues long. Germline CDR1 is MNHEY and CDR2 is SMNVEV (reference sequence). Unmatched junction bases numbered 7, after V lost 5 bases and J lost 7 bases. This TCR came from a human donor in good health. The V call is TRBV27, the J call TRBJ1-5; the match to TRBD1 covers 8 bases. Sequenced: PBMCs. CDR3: CASSPGQGLQPQHF. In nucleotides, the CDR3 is TGTGCCAGCAGTCCAGGACAGGGACTACAGCCCCAGCATTTT.